The clone carrying this T cell receptor (beta chain) was observed at least ten times. Its antigen is still unknown. CDR1 is SGHTA and CDR2 is FQGNSA in the germline V gene. This CDR3 spans 13 amino acids. V lost 5 bases to trimming and J lost 6 bases, with 14 bases between them. The sample is drawn from a study of T cells in Graves' hyperthyroidism and ophthalmopathy. Notes on the study in general: Stable hyperthyroidism and ophthalmopathy were separated using 13 V-J signatures.

Researchers amplified the TCR beta CDR3 regions from RNA transcripts. TCR CDR3 underwent first-round RT-PCR with the HTBI primer set. TCRdb ran MiXCR on the multiplex PCR reads and lists one entry per CDR3 protein. The repertoire includes about 530,000 distinct CDR3 sequences, roughly 18% of them detected once, and approximately 15% sits in the top ten. The rearrangement uses TRBV7-2 and TRBJ2-7; D is uncertain. The receptor was isolated from a woman younger than 35 with Graves' ophthalmopathy. The specimen was blood. The CDR3 here is CASSTAYVGEQYF. The CDR3 DNA follows: TGTGCCAGCAGCACGGCCTATGTTGGCGAGCAGTACTTC.